One and the same sample provided the 4 T cell receptor beta chains below, sequenced in a study of shared clonotypes between healthy human individuals. Clones were sequenced by immunoSEQ multiplex PCR, and TCRdb holds only the in-frame ones, with some missing. The sample has some 2,100,000 clones; about 93% are singletons. Naive CD8 cells, CD45RO-negative and positively selected for CCR7, excluded terminally differentiated effector memory CD45RA+ cells. The sample was naive CD8+ T cells from PBMCs. These receptors were collected from a man aged 18 to 29 in good health. Some clones in this sample may be carry-over from other donors' samples.

The chain carries TRBV27 and TRBJ1-1, with a possible D match to TRBD1 (6 bases). The CDR3 is 14 residues long. V dropped 5 bases and J dropped 1 base, with 11 bases sitting between them. CDR1 is MNHEY and CDR2 is SMNVEV in the germline V gene (reference sequence). CDR3: CASSVGGGNTEAFF. The DNA of the CDR3 is TGTGCCAGCAGTGTCGGAGGGGGGAACACTGAAGCTTTCTTT.

V gene TRBV4-1 combines with J gene TRBJ2-7; TRBD1 might be the D (6 bases). Germline CDR1 MGHRA, CDR2 YSYEKL. Trimming took off 2 bases at V and 7 bases at J, with 21 bases between the two ends. This CDR3 contains 16 residues. The DNA of the CDR3 is TGCGCCAGCAGCCAATCCGTGACAGGATGGGGTGGGGAGCAGTACTTC. Its translation: CASSQSVTGWGGEQYF.

J is TRBJ2-7 and V is TRBV2; tentatively, D is TRBD2 (5 bases). Germline CDR1 SNHLY, CDR2 FYNNEI. The CDR3 is 13 amino acids. V was clipped by 7 bases and J by 5 bases, with 15 bases between them. The CDR3 DNA follows: TGTGCCAGCACCGATAGCGTCCCCCACGAGCAGTACTTC. It is translated as CASTDSVPHEQYF. Combining the CDR3 with reference TRBV2 and TRBJ2-7 gives the whole variable domain EPEVTQTPSHQVTQMGQEVILRCVPISNHLYFYWYRQILGQKVEFLVSFYNNEISEKSEIFDDQFSVERPDGSNFTLKIRSTKLEDSAMYFCASTDSVPHEQYFGPGTRLTVT.

V gene TRBV28 combines with J gene TRBJ1-5, with a tentative D call TRBD1 (5 bases). CDR3 length equals 15 residues. V was clipped by 6 bases and J by 5 bases, with 17 bases between them. Germline V gives CDR1 MDHEN, CDR2 SYDVKM. In nucleotides, the CDR3 is TGTGCCAGCAGCCACCGGGACGCCATGGATCAGCCCCAGCATTTT. Its protein product is CASSHRDAMDQPQHF.